This T cell receptor (beta chain) was documented in a study of CD8+ T cells in alopecia areata. The study's findings and limits: Tofacitinib significantly brought down scalp clonality and expanded CD8+ clones among top 100.

The germline CDR1 and CDR2 sequences are SGHVS and FQNEAQ. The CDR3 has 14 residues. Trimming stripped 2 bases from V and 3 bases from J, with 10 bases between. Following RNA extraction, reverse transcription yielded cDNA that acted as the sequencing template. Clones were sequenced by immunoSEQ multiplex PCR, and TCRdb holds only the in-frame ones, with some missing. The table has about 190,000 clones, about 60% seen once. Turning to this clone: Its antigen remains unknown.

Treatment here: oral pan-JAK inhibitor, 5-10 mg twice daily. Material: CD8+ T cells sorted from blood, obtained at week 24, from a patient treated with tofacitinib. The chain has TRBV7-8 and TRBJ2-5; weak D call: TRBD2 (5 bases). The receptor comes from a human donor with alopecia areata. The chain's CDR3 is CASSLSFSEETQYF. The DNA of the CDR3 is TGTGCCAGCAGCTTATCGTTTAGCGAAGAGACCCAGTACTTC.